Shown below are 23 T cell receptor beta chains from a single sample sequenced in a study. Measured with immunoSEQ multiplex PCR; TCRdb has only the in-frame clones, and not every one. The data contain some 70,000 clones, over 85% of them singletons. Material for sequencing was PBMCs. The receptors here all came from a middle-aged man with rheumatoid arthritis.

The chain employs TRBV27 and TRBJ2-3; 7 bases fit TRBD2. Per the germline V gene, CDR1 is MNHEY and CDR2 is SMNVEV (reference sequence). With V trimmed by 4 bases and J by 7 bases, 5 bases remained unmatched. This CDR3 is built from 13 residues. CDR3 residues: CASSSSGGNTQYF. CDR3 DNA: TGTGCCAGCAGTTCTAGCGGTGGTAATACGCAGTATTTT.

This clone was counted once. The chain recombines TRBV6-2 or TRBV6-3 with TRBJ2-7; D unresolved. V was cut by 6 bases and J by 2 bases, with 5 bases left in between. Germline CDR1 and CDR2: MNHEY and SVGEGT. This CDR3 is built from 11 residues. The CDR3 region has the DNA TGTGCCAGCAGCCCCGCCTACGAGCAGTACTTC. This codes for CASSPAYEQYF.

The chain couples TRBV18 to TRBJ1-4; D ambiguous. CDR1 KGHSH and CDR2 LQKENI come from the germline V gene. V lost 4 bases and J lost 3, with 12 bases in between. CDR3 length equals 15 residues. In DNA, the CDR3 is TGTGCCAGCTCACACGACGGAGCGGCTAATGAAAAACTGTTTTTT. Its translation is CASSHDGAANEKLFF.

This chain uses TRBV24-1 with TRBJ2-7; D gene unclear. Germline-derived CDR1 and CDR2 are KGHDR and SFDVKD. The V and J ends lost 9 bases and 0 bases respectively, with 11 bases between them. This CDR3 has 13 residues. The CDR3 sequence is CATQQSGSYEQYF. CDR3 DNA sequence: TGTGCCACCCAACAATCGGGCTCCTACGAGCAGTACTTC.

The rearrangement uses TRBV2 and TRBJ1-6, with D perhaps TRBD1 (5 bases). CDR1 is SNHLY, CDR2 FYNNEI, per germline. The V end was cut by 10 bases, the J end by 10 bases, with 26 bases between. This CDR3 has 16 amino acids. The CDR3 loop reads CATRDHTAGGRSPLHF. Written as DNA, the CDR3 is TGTGCCACCCGTGACCATACAGCCGGGGGGAGGTCACCCCTCCACTTT.

The chain links TRBV6-5 to TRBJ2-5; no reliable D call. V lost 0 bases and J 4 bases, leaving 12 bases between the germline ends. The CDR3 sequence is 15 residues long. Germline V gives CDR1 MNHEY, CDR2 SVGAGI. The CDR3: CASSYSEGNRETQYF. CDR3 nucleotides: TGTGCCAGCAGTTACTCAGAAGGGAACCGAGAGACCCAGTACTTC.

V is TRBV6-2 or TRBV6-3 and J is TRBJ1-2, with D maybe TRBD1 (6 bases). The CDR3 length is 13 residues. V gave up 6 bases and J gave up 3 bases, with 11 bases separating them. Germline loops: CDR1 MNHEY, CDR2 SVGEGT. This CDR3 reads CASSKDSHYGYTF. In DNA, the CDR3 is TGTGCCAGCAGCAAGGACAGCCACTATGGCTACACCTTC.

The chain carries TRBV5-6 and TRBJ2-7; D might be TRBD1 (5 bases). Between the trimmed V and J ends, which lost 5 bases and 4 bases, there was a span of 19 bases. The CDR3 covers 15 residues. CDR1 is SGHDT and CDR2 is YYEEEE in the germline V gene. The CDR3 sequence is CASRSWAGWDYEQYF. The CDR3 DNA follows: TGTGCCAGCAGGAGTTGGGCAGGGTGGGATTACGAGCAGTACTTC.

The CDR3 DNA reads as TGTGCCAGCAGCGATCGATTAAGCCTAGCGGGAGGCCTACAAGAGACCCAGTACTTC. It is translated as CASSDRLSLAGGLQETQYF. This rearrangement joins TRBV3-1 (or the pseudogene TRBV3-2) to TRBJ2-5, with 11 bases matching TRBD2. The CDR3 is 19 amino acids. Germline CDR1 LGHDT, CDR2 YNNKEL (reference sequence). The J segment lost 2 bases and the V segment lost 5 bases, leaving 16 bases of the junction unmatched.

DNA for the CDR3: TGTGCCAGCACCACCCCCGGGAGTAGGTACGAGCAGTACTTC. This encodes CASTTPGSRYEQYF. The chain uses TRBV28 and TRBJ2-7, with D possibly being TRBD2 (6 bases). V lost 7 bases and J 4 bases, leaving 17 bases between the germline ends. Germline assignment: CDR1 MDHEN and CDR2 SYDVKM. The length of the CDR3 is 14 residues.

This sequence joins TRBV6-5 and TRBJ2-7; D may be TRBD1 or TRBD2 (5 bases each). Trimming cost V 5 bases and J 2 bases, with 16 bases left between them. CDR3 length equals 15 residues. Germline CDR1 and CDR2: MNHEY and SVGAGI. The CDR3 bases are TGTGCCAGCAGTCCACCGGGACGGGCAGCCTACGAGCAGTACTTC. It yields the protein CASSPPGRAAYEQYF.

The V gene is TRBV2, the J gene TRBJ2-1, with 14 bases matching TRBD2. With 7 bases clipped from V and 9 bases from J, the junction kept 5 bases outside the gene matches. The CDR3 has 14 residues. Germline CDR1 and CDR2: SNHLY and FYNNEI. CDR3 coding DNA: TGTGCCAGCAAGGGACTAGCGGGAGTAGGTGAGCAGTTCTTC. It yields the protein CASKGLAGVGEQFF.

The V gene is TRBV6-2 or TRBV6-3, the J gene TRBJ1-5; D unresolved. With 2 bases removed from V and 3 bases from J, the gap between germline ends came to 8 bases. The CDR3 extends over 14 amino acids. CDR1 and CDR2 (germline): MNHEY, SVGEGT. The DNA of the CDR3 is TGTGCCAGCAGTTACGTGAGGACCAATCAGCCCCAGCATTTT. It is translated as CASSYVRTNQPQHF.

In its sample, this clone was seen once. The CDR3 DNA is TGTGCCTGGAGTCGAGGGGAAAGGGGAAAATTCTTC. Translation gives CAWSRGERGKFF. V gene TRBV30 combines with J gene TRBJ2-1; perhaps D is TRBD1 or TRBD2 (5 bases each). V was pared by 2 bases and J by 16 bases, with 18 bases between. The germline CDR1 and CDR2 sequences are GTSNPN and SVGIG (reference sequence). The CDR3 extends over 12 amino acids.

This rearrangement joins TRBV7-2 to TRBJ2-2; D is perhaps TRBD2 (6 bases). The CDR3 is 17 residues long. V shed 1 base and J shed 1 base, with 13 bases lying between them. Germline V CDR1 and CDR2: SGHTA, FQGNSA. CDR3 amino acids: CASSLGRAGWNTGELFF. The CDR3, as DNA: TGTGCCAGCAGCTTAGGACGGGCGGGGTGGAACACCGGGGAGCTGTTTTTT.

The rearrangement joins TRBV28 to TRBJ2-2; TRBD2 matches 8 bases. The CDR3 consists of 15 residues. Per germline, CDR1 MDHEN and CDR2 SYDVKM. Unmatched junction bases numbered 14, after V lost 11 bases and J lost 6 bases. The CDR3 region is CAGAAAGAGAGELFF. DNA for the CDR3: TGTGCCGGGGCCGCAGCGGGAGCGGGTGCCGGGGAGCTGTTTTTT.

The gene calls are TRBV2 and TRBJ1-5, with no clear D. The CDR3 is 14 residues long. V was shortened by 4 bases and J by 1 base, with 8 bases between the two germline ends. CDR1 and CDR2 (germline): SNHLY, FYNNEI. The CDR3 here is CASSVSRSNQPQHF. CDR3 DNA sequence: TGTGCCAGCAGTGTATCGCGGAGCAATCAGCCCCAGCATTTT.

Only one count was recorded for this clone. V is TRBV18 and J is TRBJ2-3, with D possibly matching TRBD1 (6 bases). The CDR3 loop spans 14 amino acids. V gave up 4 bases and J gave up 5 bases, with 13 bases separating them. Germline V lookup: CDR1 KGHSH, CDR2 LQKENI. The CDR3 nucleotides read TGTGCCAGCTCACTACAGCGAGGGGGAGATACGCAGTATTTT. This encodes CASSLQRGGDTQYF.

This rearrangement joins TRBV4-2 to TRBJ2-7; D gene unclear. CDR3 length: 16 amino acids. V was cut by 2 bases and J by 0 bases, with 14 bases left in between. Germline V gives CDR1 LGHNA, CDR2 YNFKEQ. For the CDR3, the DNA is TGTGCCAGCAGCCAATTATCCGGGCGTTACTCCTACGAGCAGTACTTC. This codes for CASSQLSGRYSYEQYF.

The J gene is TRBJ2-5, the V gene TRBV3-1 (or the pseudogene TRBV3-2); 7 bases fit TRBD2. Germline assignment: CDR1 LGHDT and CDR2 YNNKEL (reference sequence). The CDR3 consists of 17 residues. J lost 2 bases, V lost 4 bases, and 13 bases had no gene match. The DNA of the CDR3 is TGTGCCAGCAGCCTCAACGGCGCAGGCGGGGGTCAAGAGACCCAGTACTTC. It translates to CASSLNGAGGGQETQYF.

The chain has TRBV6-5 and TRBJ1-2; possibly TRBD1 for D (6 bases). The germline gives CDR1 MNHEY, CDR2 SVGAGI. This CDR3 is 14 amino acids long. The ends were cut back, 7 bases at V and 1 base at J, with 13 bases in the middle. CDR3 sequence: CASTGAFRNYGYTF. The CDR3 nucleotides read TGTGCCAGCACAGGGGCCTTTCGTAACTATGGCTACACCTTC.

In DNA, the CDR3 is TGTGCCAGCAGCTTAATGGGGACTGCCTCCTACGAGCAGTACTTC. This translates into CASSLMGTASYEQYF. The chain uses TRBV7-3 and TRBJ2-7; the D gene is possibly TRBD2 (6 bases). CDR3 length: 15 residues. The V end lost 1 base, the J end lost 0 bases, and 10 bases lay between the germline ends. From germline, CDR1 is SGHTA and CDR2 FQGTGA.

The J gene is TRBJ1-1, the V gene TRBV2, with TRBD1 identical over 7 bases. This CDR3 comprises 13 residues. The V gene end was trimmed by 7 bases and the J gene end by 3 bases; junction bases not matched to a gene: 5. CDR1 SNHLY and CDR2 FYNNEI come from the germline V gene. DNA of the CDR3: TGTGCCAGCACCAGACAGGGAGACACTGAAGCTTTCTTT. This translates into CASTRQGDTEAFF.